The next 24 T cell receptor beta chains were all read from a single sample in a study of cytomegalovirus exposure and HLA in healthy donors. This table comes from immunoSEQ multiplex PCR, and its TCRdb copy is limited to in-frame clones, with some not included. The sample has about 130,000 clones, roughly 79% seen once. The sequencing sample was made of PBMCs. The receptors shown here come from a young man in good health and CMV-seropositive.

CDR3 region: CASRTSGTDTQYF. The CDR3 region has the DNA TGTGCCAGCAGGACTAGCGGCACAGATACGCAGTATTTT. The rearrangement uses TRBV9 and TRBJ2-3; TRBD2 aligns across 8 bases. The CDR3 sequence is 13 residues long. Germline CDR1 reads SGDLS; CDR2 reads YYNGEE. The ends lost 5 bases at V and 1 base at J; junction bases unmatched: 0. Using reference TRBV9 and TRBJ2-3 for the parts outside the CDR3, the full variable domain is DSGVTQTPKHLITATGQRVTLRCSPRSGDLSVYWYQQSLDQGLQFLIQYYNGEERAKGNILERFSAQQFPDLHSELNLSSLELGDSALYFCASRTSGTDTQYFGPGTRLTVL.

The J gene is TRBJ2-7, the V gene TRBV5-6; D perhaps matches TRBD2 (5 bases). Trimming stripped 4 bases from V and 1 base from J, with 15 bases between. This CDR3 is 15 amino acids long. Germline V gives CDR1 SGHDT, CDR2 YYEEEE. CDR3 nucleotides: TGTGCCAGCAGCCGGGAAGGCTTGTGGTCCTACGAGCAGTACTTC. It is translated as CASSREGLWSYEQYF.

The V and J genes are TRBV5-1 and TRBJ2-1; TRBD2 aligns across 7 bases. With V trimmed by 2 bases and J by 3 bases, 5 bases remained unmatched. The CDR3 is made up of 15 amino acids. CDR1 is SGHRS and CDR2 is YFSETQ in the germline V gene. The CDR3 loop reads CASSLGGGNYNEQFF. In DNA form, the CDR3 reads TGCGCCAGCAGCTTAGGCGGGGGAAACTACAATGAGCAGTTCTTC.

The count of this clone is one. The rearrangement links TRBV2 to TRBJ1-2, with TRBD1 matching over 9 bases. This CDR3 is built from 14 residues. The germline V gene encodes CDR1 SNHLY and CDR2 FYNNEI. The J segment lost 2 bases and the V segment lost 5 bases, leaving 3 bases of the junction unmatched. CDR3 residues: CASSRQGGNYGYTF. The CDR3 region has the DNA TGTGCCAGCAGTCGACAGGGGGGAAACTATGGCTACACCTTC.

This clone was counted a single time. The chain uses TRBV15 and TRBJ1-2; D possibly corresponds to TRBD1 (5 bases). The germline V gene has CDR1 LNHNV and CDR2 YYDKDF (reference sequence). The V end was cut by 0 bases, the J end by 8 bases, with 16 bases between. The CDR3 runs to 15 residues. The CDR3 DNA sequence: TGTGCCACCAGCAGAGAGTTGTTCGGCCAGGGAGGCTACACCTTC. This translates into CATSRELFGQGGYTF.

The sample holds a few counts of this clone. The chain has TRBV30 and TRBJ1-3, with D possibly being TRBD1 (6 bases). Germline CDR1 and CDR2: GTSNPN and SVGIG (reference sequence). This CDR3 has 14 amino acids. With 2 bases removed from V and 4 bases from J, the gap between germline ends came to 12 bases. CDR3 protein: CAWSRGGSGNTIYF. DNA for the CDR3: TGTGCCTGGAGTCGAGGGGGAAGCGGAAACACCATATATTTT.

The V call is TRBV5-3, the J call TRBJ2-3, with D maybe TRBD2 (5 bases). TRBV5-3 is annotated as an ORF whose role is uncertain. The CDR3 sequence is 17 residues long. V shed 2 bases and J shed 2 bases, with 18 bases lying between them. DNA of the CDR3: TGTGCCAGAAGCTTCTCTGAGGACTTTGAGGTCACAGATACGCAGTATTTT. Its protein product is CARSFSEDFEVTDTQYF.

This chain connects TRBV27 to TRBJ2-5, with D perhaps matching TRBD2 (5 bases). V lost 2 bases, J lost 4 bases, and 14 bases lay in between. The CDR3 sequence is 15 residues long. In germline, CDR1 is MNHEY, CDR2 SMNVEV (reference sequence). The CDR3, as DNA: TGTGCCAGCAGTTTAGGACGGGGAAGGAGAGAGACCCAGTACTTC. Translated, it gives CASSLGRGRRETQYF.

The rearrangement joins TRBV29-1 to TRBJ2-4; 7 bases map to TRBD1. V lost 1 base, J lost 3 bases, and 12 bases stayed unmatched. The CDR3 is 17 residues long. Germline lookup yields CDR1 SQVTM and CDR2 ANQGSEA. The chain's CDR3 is CSVEVGWKGAGKNIQYF. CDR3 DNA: TGCAGCGTTGAAGTGGGGTGGAAGGGGGCAGGCAAAAACATTCAGTACTTC.

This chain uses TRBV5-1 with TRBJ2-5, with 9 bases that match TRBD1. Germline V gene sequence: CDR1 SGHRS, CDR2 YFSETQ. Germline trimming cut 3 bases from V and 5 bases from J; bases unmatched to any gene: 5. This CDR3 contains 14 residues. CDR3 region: CASSSDRGEETQYF. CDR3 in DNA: TGCGCCAGCAGCTCGGACAGGGGTGAGGAGACCCAGTACTTC.

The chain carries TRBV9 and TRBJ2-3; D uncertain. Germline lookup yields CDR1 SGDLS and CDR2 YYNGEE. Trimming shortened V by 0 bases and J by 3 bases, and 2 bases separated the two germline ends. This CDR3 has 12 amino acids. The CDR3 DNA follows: TGTGCCAGCAGCGTAGCGACAGATACGCAGTATTTT. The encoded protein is CASSVATDTQYF.

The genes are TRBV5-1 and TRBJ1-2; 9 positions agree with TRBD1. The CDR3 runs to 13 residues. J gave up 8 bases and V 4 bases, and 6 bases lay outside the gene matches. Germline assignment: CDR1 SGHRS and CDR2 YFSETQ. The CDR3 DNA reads TGCGCCAGCAGCACGGGACAGGGAGGCGGCTACACCTTC. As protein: CASSTGQGGGYTF.

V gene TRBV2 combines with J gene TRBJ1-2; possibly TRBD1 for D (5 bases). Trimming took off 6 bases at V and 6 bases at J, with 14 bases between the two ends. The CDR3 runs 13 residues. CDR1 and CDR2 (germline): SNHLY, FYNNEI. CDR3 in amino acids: CASRGEGSHGYTF. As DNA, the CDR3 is TGTGCCAGCAGAGGGGAAGGGTCCCATGGCTACACCTTC.

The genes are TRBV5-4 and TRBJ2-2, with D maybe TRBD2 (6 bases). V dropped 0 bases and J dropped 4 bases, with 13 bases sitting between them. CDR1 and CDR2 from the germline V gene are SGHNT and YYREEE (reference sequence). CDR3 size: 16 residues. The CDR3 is CASSLVASVGTGELFF. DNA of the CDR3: TGTGCCAGCAGCTTGGTTGCTAGCGTCGGCACCGGGGAGCTGTTTTTT.

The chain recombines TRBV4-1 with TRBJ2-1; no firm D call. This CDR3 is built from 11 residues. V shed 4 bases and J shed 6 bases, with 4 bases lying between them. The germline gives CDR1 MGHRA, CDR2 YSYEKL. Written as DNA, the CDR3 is TGCGCCAGCAGCCGCGGCAATGAGCAGTTCTTC. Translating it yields CASSRGNEQFF.

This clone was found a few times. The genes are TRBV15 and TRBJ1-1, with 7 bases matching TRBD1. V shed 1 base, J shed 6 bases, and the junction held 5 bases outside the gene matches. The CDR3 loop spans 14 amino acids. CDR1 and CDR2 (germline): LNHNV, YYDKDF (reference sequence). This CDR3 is CATSRGGTDPEAFF. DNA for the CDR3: TGTGCCACCAGCAGAGGCGGGACAGACCCTGAAGCTTTCTTT.

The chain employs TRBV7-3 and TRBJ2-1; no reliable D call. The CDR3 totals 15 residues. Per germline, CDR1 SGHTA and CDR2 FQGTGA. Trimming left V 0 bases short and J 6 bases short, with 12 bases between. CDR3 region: CASSLTSAAINEQFF. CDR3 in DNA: TGTGCCAGCAGCTTAACGTCTGCAGCGATCAATGAGCAGTTCTTC. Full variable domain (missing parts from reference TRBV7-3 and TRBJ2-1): GAGVSQTPSNKVTEKGKYVELRCDPISGHTALYWYRQSLGQGPEFLIYFQGTGAADDSGLPNDRFFAVRPEGSVSTLKIQRTERGDSAVYLCASSLTSAAINEQFFGPGTRLTVL.

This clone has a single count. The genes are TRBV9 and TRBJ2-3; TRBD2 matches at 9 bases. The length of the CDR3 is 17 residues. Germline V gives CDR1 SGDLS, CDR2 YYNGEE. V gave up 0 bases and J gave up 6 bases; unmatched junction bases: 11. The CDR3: CASSVGGVAGAADTQYF. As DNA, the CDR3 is TGTGCCAGCAGCGTAGGGGGAGTAGCGGGGGCTGCCGATACGCAGTATTTT.

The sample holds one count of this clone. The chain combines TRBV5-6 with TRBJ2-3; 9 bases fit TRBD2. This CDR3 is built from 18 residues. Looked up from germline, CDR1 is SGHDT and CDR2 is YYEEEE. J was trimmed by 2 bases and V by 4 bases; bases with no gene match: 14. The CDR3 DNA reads TGTGCCAGCAGCCTAGTTAGCGGGGGCACCCTCATCACAGATACGCAGTATTTT. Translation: CASSLVSGGTLITDTQYF.

CDR3 residues: CASIPSGRASGELFF. CDR3 DNA sequence: TGTGCCAGTATTCCGTCTGGCAGGGCATCCGGGGAGCTGTTTTTT. The chain links TRBV19 to TRBJ2-2; D perhaps matches TRBD1 (5 bases). The V and J ends lost 7 bases and 6 bases respectively, with 18 bases between them. CDR1 LNHDA and CDR2 SQIVND come from the germline V gene (reference sequence). The CDR3 runs 15 residues.

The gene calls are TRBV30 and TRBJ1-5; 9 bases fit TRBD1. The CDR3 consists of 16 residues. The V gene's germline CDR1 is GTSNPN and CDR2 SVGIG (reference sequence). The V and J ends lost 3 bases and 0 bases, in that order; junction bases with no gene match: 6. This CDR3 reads CAWRRDRDPSNQPQHF. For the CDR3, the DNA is TGTGCCTGGAGGCGGGACAGGGATCCTAGCAATCAGCCCCAGCATTTT.

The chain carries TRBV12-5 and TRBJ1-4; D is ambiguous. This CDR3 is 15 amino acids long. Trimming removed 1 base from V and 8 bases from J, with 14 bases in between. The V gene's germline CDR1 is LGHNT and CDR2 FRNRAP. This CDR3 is CASGLEAAPGEKLFF. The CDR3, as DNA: TGTGCTAGTGGTTTGGAGGCGGCCCCGGGAGAAAAACTGTTTTTT.

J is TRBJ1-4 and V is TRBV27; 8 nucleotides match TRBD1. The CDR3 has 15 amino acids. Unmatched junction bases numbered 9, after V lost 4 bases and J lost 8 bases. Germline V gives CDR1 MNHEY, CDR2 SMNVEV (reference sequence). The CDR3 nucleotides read TGTGCCAGCAGTTCTCCCGGGACAGGAAACGAAAAACTGTTTTTT. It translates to CASSSPGTGNEKLFF.

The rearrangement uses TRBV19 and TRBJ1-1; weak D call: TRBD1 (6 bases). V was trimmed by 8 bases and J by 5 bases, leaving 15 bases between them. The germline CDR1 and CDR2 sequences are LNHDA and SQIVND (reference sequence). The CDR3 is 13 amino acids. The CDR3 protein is CASRRGAGTEAFF. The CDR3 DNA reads TGTGCCAGTCGCCGGGGGGCCGGGACTGAAGCTTTCTTT.